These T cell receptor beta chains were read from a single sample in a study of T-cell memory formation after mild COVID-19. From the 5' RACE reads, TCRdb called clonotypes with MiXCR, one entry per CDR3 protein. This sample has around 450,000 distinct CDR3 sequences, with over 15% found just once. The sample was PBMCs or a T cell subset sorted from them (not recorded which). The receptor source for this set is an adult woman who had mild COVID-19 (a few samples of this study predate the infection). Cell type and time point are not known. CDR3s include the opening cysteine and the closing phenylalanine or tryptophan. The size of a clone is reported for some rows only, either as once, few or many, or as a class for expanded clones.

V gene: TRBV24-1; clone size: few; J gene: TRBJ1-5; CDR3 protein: CATSDTGRDQPQHF
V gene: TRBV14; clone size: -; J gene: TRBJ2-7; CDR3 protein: CASSLSRGKRTYEQYF
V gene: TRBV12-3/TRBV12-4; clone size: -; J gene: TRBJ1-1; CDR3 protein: CASCFSYRDLMNTEAFF
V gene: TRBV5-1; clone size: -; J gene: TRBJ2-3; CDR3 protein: CASSLGNTPLTADTQYF
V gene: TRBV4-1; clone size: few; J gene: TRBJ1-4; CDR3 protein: CASSQEELFLEKLFF
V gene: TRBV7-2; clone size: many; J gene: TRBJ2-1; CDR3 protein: CASSLAVAPEQFF
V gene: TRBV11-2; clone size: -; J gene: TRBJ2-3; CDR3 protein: CASSLGASGGVSTDTQYF
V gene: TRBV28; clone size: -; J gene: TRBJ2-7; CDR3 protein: CASSWGIGGLYEQYF
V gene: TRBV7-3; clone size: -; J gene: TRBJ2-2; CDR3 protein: CASSLTANRNTGELFF
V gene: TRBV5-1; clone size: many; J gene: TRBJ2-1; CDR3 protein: CASSLSRDRGLDEQFF
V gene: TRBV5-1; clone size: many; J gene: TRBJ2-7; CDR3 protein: CASTLTQPNYEQYF
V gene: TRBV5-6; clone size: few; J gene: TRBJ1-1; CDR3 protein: CASSLGTGYAEAFF
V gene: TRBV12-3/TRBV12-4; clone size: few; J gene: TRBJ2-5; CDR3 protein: CASSLAGEGETQYF
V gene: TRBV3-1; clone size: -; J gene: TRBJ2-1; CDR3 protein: CASSQEGTTLREQFF
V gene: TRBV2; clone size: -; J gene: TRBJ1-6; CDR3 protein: CASSVSGTDVSPLHF
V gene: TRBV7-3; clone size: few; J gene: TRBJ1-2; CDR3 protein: CASSPQGSYGYTF
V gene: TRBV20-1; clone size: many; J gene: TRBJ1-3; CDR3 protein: CSARGGTGNTIYF
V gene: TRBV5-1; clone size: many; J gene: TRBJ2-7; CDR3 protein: CASRGGGVYSYEQYF
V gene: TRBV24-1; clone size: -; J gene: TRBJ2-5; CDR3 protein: CATSVGGIETQYF
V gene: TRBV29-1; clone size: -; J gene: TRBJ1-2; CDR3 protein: CSVEDQLDRGLVIYGYTF
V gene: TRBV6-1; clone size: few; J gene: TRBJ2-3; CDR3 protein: CASSDPAIRANTQYF
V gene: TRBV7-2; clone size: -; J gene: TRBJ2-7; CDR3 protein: CASSSGDPPYEQYF
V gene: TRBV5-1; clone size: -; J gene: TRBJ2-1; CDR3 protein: CASSRIGGASDNEQFF
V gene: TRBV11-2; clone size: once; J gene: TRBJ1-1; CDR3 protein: CASSLARGGEAFF
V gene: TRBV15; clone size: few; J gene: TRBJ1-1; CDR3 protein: CATSRAQGGFSEAFF
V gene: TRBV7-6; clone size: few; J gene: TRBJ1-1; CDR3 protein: CASSLAPGQGVTEAFF
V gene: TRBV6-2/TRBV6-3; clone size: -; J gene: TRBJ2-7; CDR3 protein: CASSTPRTSGVSYEQYF
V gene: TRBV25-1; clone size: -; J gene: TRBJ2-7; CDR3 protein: CASSDDRGSDEQYF
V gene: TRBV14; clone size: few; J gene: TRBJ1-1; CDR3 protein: CASSPRMMTEAFF
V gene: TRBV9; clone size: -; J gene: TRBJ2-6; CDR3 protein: CASSPKSGTLTSGANVLTF
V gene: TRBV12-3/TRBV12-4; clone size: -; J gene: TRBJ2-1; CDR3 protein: CASSSPDMNYEQFF
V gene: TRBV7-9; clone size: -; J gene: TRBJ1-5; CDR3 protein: CASRSGGNQPQHF
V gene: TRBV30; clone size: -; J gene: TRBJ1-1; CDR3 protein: CAWNRPRRRSWDTEAFF
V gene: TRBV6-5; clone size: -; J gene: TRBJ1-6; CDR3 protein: CASSNVGGGGSPLHF
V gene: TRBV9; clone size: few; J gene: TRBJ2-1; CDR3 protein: CASSVLAADYNEQFF
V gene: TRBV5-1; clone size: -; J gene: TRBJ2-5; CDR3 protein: CASSWGTEQETQYF
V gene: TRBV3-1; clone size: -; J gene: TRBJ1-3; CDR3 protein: CASSQAPRSGNTIYF
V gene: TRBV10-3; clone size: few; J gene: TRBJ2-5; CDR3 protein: CAISVTRLAGQQETQYF
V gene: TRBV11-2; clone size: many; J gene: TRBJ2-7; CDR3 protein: CASSPIRHKDYEQYF
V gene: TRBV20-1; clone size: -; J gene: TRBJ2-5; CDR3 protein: CSAAPPRLAYGYRETQYF
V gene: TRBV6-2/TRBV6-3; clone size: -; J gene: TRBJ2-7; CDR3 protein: CASSYLDRGLSYEQYF
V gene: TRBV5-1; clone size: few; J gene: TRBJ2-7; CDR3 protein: CASSFSGTSEGEQYF
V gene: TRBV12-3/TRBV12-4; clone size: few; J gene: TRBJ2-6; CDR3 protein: CASRGLAGSSGANVLTF
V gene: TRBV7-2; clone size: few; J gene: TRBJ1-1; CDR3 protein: CASSTGLTGGRTEAFF
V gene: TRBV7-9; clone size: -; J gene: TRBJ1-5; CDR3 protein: CASSFGGARDQPQHF
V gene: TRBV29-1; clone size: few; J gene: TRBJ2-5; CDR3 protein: CSVEDRLGGAQYF
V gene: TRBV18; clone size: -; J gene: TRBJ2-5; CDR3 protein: CASSGQTETQYF
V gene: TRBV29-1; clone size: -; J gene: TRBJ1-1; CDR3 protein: CSVEKQMNTEAFF
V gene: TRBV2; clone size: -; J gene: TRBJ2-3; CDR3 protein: CASSLNPDTDTQYF
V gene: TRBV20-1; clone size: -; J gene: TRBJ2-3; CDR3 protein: CSAIERGQMTDTQYF
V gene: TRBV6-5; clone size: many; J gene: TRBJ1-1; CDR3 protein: CASRVTRDMEGFF